The next 7 T cell receptor beta chains were all read from a single sample in a study of shared clonotypes between healthy human individuals. The protocol was immunoSEQ multiplex PCR, while the TCRdb copy is restricted to in-frame clones and leaves out a portion. The sample has about 980,000 clones; 76% are singletons. Sample: memory CD4+ T cells sorted from blood. Indicated subset: CD45RA-negative fraction. All receptors come from a man in his late teens or twenties in good health.

The chain has TRBV6-6 and TRBJ2-5; TRBD1 matches 8 bases. V lost 5 bases and J lost 2; bases outside the gene matches: 7. Germline V lookup: CDR1 MNHNY, CDR2 SVGAGI (reference sequence). This CDR3 region has 15 residues. CDR3 protein: CASSQLGQGQETQYF. The CDR3 DNA follows: TGTGCCAGCAGTCAACTAGGACAGGGACAAGAGACCCAGTACTTC.

This clone appeared a few times. The V call is TRBV5-1, the J call TRBJ1-4, with D perhaps TRBD1 (6 bases). Germline CDR1 reads SGHRS; CDR2 reads YFSETQ. CDR3 length: 15 amino acids. The V and J ends lost 4 bases and 4 bases respectively, with 14 bases between them. In DNA form, the CDR3 reads TGCGCCAGCAGCATTACAGGGACCTATAATGAAAAACTGTTTTTT. Encoded protein: CASSITGTYNEKLFF.

A remark on this clone: This sample also contains other DNA sequences that code for the same CDR3. The V call is TRBV10-1, the J call TRBJ2-3; D tentatively reads TRBD1 or TRBD2 (5 bases each). The length of the CDR3 is 13 residues. With 4 bases removed from V and 2 bases from J, the gap between germline ends came to 7 bases. The germline V gene has CDR1 WNHNN and CDR2 SYGVQD (reference sequence). In DNA, the CDR3 is TGCGCCAGCAGTGGGGACCTCACAGATACGCAGTATTTT. Protein: CASSGDLTDTQYF.

Notes on this clone: Other DNA sequences of this sample code for an identical CDR3. The chain uses TRBV30 and TRBJ1-5; the D gene is possibly TRBD1 (5 bases). Per germline, CDR1 GTSNPN and CDR2 SVGIG (reference sequence). Trimming took off 0 bases at V and 4 bases at J, with 10 bases between the two ends. The CDR3 is 14 residues long. The CDR3 DNA reads as TGTGCCTGGAGTGTAGTCGGGGGGAATCAGCCCCAGCATTTT. Translated, it gives CAWSVVGGNQPQHF.

The chain carries TRBV9 and TRBJ2-5; 12 bases line up with TRBD2. Losses at the gene ends were 3 bases for V and 2 bases for J; bases not matched to a gene: 8. The CDR3 runs 17 residues. CDR1 is SGDLS and CDR2 is YYNGEE in the germline V gene. The CDR3 bases are TGTGCCAGCAGCGCGACTAGCGGGGGCTACCGTCAAGAGACCCAGTACTTC. It encodes CASSATSGGYRQETQYF.

The chain uses TRBV7-2 and TRBJ1-5, with 10 positions matching TRBD1. The junction had 5 bases not matched to a gene; V was cut back by 5 bases and J by 7 bases. CDR3 length: 14 residues. Germline-derived CDR1 and CDR2 are SGHTA and FQGNSA. CDR3 bases: TGTGCCAGCAGCATGGACAGGGGGAGCCAGCCCCAGCATTTT. Translation gives CASSMDRGSQPQHF.

The J gene is TRBJ2-7, the V gene TRBV10-1; TRBD2 agrees at 13 bases. With 5 bases clipped from V and 4 bases from J, the junction kept 5 bases outside the gene matches. Germline V gene sequence: CDR1 WNHNN, CDR2 SYGVQD (reference sequence). CDR3 size: 15 residues. The CDR3 DNA reads as TGCGCCAGCAGTACCGGGACTAGCGGGACGTACGAGCAGTACTTC. Amino acid sequence: CASSTGTSGTYEQYF.